The TCR beta chain under discussion was sequenced for a study of blood T cell repertoires in COVID-19. Study as a whole: T cells, B-cell-depleted T cells, or PBMCs provided the cDNA or gDNA that served as material.

Libraries were prepared by immunoSEQ multiplex PCR; TCRdb keeps only in-frame clonotypes and omits some of them. The sample consists of fewer than 200,000 clones, 76% of them appearing once. The V gene's germline CDR1 is LNHDA and CDR2 SQIVND (reference sequence). V lost 1 base, J lost 4 bases, and 7 bases lay in between. The CDR3 loop spans 13 amino acids. This clone was counted once. The V and J genes are TRBV19 and TRBJ1-1; no definite D call. This sequence was found in a woman in her fifties or sixties with active or convalescent COVID-19. What was sequenced was peripheral blood. CDR3 sequence: CASSIGVVTEAFF. The DNA for the CDR3 is TGTGCCAGTAGTATAGGAGTAGTCACTGAAGCTTTCTTT.